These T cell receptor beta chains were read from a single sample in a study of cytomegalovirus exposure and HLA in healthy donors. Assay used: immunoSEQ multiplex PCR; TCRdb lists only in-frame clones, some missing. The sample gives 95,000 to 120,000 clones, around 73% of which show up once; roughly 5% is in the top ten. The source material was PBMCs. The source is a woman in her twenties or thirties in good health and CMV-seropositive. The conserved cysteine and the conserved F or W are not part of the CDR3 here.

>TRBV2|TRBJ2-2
ASSESSGITGELF
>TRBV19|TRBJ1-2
ASNPWDRGPYGYT
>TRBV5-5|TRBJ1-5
ASSFTGNQPQH
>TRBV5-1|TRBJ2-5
ASSLGQNQETQY
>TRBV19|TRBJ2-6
ASILTGGAFSGANVLT
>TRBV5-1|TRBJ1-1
ASSPGVGGGFGAF
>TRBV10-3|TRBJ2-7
AISEGVPAYEQY
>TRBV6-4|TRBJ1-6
ASRPGGGNSPLH
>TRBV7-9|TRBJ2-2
SSSPRDRELTGELF
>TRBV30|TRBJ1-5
AWSVQGNSQH
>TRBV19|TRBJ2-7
ASSIRGVYEQY
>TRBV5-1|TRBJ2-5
ASSSSTVQETQY
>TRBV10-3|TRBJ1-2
AISGPGQGNYGYT
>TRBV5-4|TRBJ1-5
ASSLLVDRILYSNQPQH
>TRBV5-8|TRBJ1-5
ASTIQGYSNQPQH
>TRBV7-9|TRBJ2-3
SRATDTQY
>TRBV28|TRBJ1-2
ASSSGAGYGYT
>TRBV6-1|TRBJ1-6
ASSERQGGSPLH
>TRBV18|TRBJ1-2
ASSPRSATANYGYT
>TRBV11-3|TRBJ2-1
ASSPGLAGGHNEQF
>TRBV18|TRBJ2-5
ASSITGAGETQY
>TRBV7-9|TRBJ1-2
ASSDNPDRGHQAYT
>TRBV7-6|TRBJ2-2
ASSLATGGLTGELF
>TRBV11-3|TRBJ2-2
ASSLGQGAGGELF
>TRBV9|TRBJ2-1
ASSVSLYNEQF
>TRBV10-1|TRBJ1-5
ASLTGYRVSNQPQH
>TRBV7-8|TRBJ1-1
ASSLVGSPTGTEAF
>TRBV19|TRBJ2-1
ASSIRGGEQF
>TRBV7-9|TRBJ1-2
ASSLVVPTGLDGYT